The 15 T cell receptor beta chains reported below all come from one sample, sequenced in a study of blood T cell repertoires in COVID-19. The protocol was immunoSEQ multiplex PCR, while the TCRdb copy is restricted to in-frame clones and leaves out a portion. The sample gives 140,000 to 150,000 clones, roughly 88% of which show up once; less than 2% is in the top ten. The sequenced material came from peripheral blood. These receptors all stem from a man between 65 and 85 years old with acute or convalescent COVID-19.

V usage is TRBV20-1 and J usage is TRBJ1-5; D may be TRBD1 (6 bases). The ends were cut back, 7 bases at V and 3 bases at J, with 7 bases in the middle. The CDR3 spans 11 residues. The germline gives CDR1 DFQATT, CDR2 SNEGSKA (reference sequence). The CDR3 DNA reads TGCAGTGGACAGGACAATCAGCCCCAGCATTTT. It specifies CSGQDNQPQHF.

V and J are TRBV9 and TRBJ1-4; D is unresolved. The V and J ends lost 0 bases and 8 bases respectively, with 11 bases between them. The CDR3 has 14 residues. The V gene's germline CDR1 is SGDLS and CDR2 YYNGEE. CDR3: CASSVGNGNEKLFF. In nucleotides, the CDR3 is TGTGCCAGCAGCGTAGGGAACGGGAACGAAAAACTGTTTTTT.

This chain uses TRBV28 with TRBJ1-2; no clear D. The CDR3 covers 13 residues. The germline V gene has CDR1 MDHEN and CDR2 SYDVKM. Trimming cost V 8 bases and J 5 bases, with 15 bases left between them. Here the CDR3 reads CASRTAFVYGYTF. CDR3 nucleotides: TGTGCCAGCCGCACAGCCTTTGTTTATGGCTACACCTTC.

The chain employs TRBV6-5 and TRBJ2-5; 8 bases are shared with TRBD2. J was trimmed by 6 bases and V by 8 bases; bases with no gene match: 11. Germline V CDR1 and CDR2: MNHEY, SVGAGI. This CDR3 is built from 14 residues. CDR3 bases: TGTGCCAGCCGGGGGGGGACTGGTAGTAAGACCCAGTACTTC. As protein: CASRGGTGSKTQYF.

The V gene is TRBV6-5, the J gene TRBJ2-5; 7 bases line up with TRBD1. Germline CDR1 and CDR2: MNHEY and SVGAGI. The CDR3 spans 11 residues. Germline trimming cut 9 bases from V and 3 bases from J; bases unmatched to any gene: 1. CDR3 DNA: TGTGCCAGTACAGGGGAAGAGACCCAGTACTTC. Translated: CASTGEETQYF.

The chain recombines TRBV27 with TRBJ1-6; 8 bases map to TRBD1. With V trimmed by 2 bases and J by 10 bases, 7 bases remained unmatched. Per germline, CDR1 MNHEY and CDR2 SMNVEV (reference sequence). CDR3 length: 15 residues. The CDR3 region has the DNA TGTGCCAGCAGTTTACTACAGGGGGGAGGCTCACCCCTCCACTTT. This translates into CASSLLQGGGSPLHF.

The J gene is TRBJ1-5, the V gene TRBV27; TRBD1 might be the D (5 bases). The CDR3 totals 14 residues. Trimming pared 6 bases from V and 7 bases from J, leaving 16 bases between. In germline, CDR1 is MNHEY, CDR2 SMNVEV (reference sequence). The CDR3 spells CASRLAGAGQPQHF. CDR3 in DNA: TGTGCCAGCAGGTTGGCTGGGGCAGGACAGCCCCAGCATTTT.

This clone appeared once. The chain uses TRBV19 and TRBJ2-3; unclear D gene. Germline V CDR1 and CDR2: LNHDA, SQIVND (reference sequence). This CDR3 has 14 amino acids. Trimming took 5 bases from V and 6 from J, leaving 15 bases between them. The CDR3 sequence: CASSPPLTWDTQYF. CDR3 bases: TGTGCCAGTAGTCCTCCGCTCACTTGGGATACGCAGTATTTT.

The CDR3 reads CASTPGGHGDYSTEAFF. The CDR3 DNA follows: TGTGCCAGCACCCCAGGGGGGCACGGCGATTACAGCACTGAAGCTTTCTTT. The chain has TRBV2 and TRBJ1-1; 7 positions match TRBD1. In germline, CDR1 is SNHLY, CDR2 FYNNEI. The J segment lost 4 bases and the V segment lost 7 bases, leaving 18 bases of the junction unmatched. This CDR3 has 17 residues.

The chain links TRBV11-2 to TRBJ2-5, with 8 bases aligning to TRBD2. The J segment lost 4 bases and the V segment lost 5 bases, leaving 9 bases of the junction unmatched. Germline CDR1 SGHAT, CDR2 FQNNGV. The CDR3 contains 15 residues. The DNA of the CDR3 is TGTGCCAGCAGCCGGATAGCGGGGAGAATAGAGACCCAGTACTTC. Its translation: CASSRIAGRIETQYF.

This clone was seen a single time. The gene calls are TRBV6-5 and TRBJ2-7; 9 bases align to TRBD1. The length of the CDR3 is 14 residues. CDR1 is MNHEY and CDR2 is SVGAGI in the germline V gene. Trimming removed 0 bases from V and 9 bases from J; junction bases left unmatched: 6. CDR3: CASSYSTGTGTQYF. In nucleotides, the CDR3 is TGTGCCAGCAGTTACTCCACCGGGACAGGGACGCAGTACTTC.

The chain carries TRBV28 and TRBJ2-7, with TRBD2 identical over 9 bases. CDR3 size: 14 residues. V shed 6 bases, J shed 6 bases, and the junction held 9 bases outside the gene matches. The V gene's germline CDR1 is MDHEN and CDR2 SYDVKM. The CDR3 coding sequence is TGTGCCAGCAGAAATAGCGGGAGCACCGCCGAGCAGTACTTC. Amino acids: CASRNSGSTAEQYF.

The chain combines TRBV18 with TRBJ1-1; TRBD1 might be the D (6 bases). The CDR3 sequence is 14 residues long. Trimming pared 6 bases from V and 3 bases from J, leaving 14 bases between. In germline, CDR1 is KGHSH, CDR2 LQKENI. CDR3 nucleotides: TGTGCCAGCTCCCTCGGGGGGGGGCACACTGAAGCTTTCTTT. It yields the protein CASSLGGGHTEAFF.

V gene TRBV10-3 combines with J gene TRBJ2-2; 10 bases line up with TRBD2. The CDR3 contains 17 residues. Germline values: CDR1 ENHRY, CDR2 SYGVKD. V shed 4 bases, J shed 2 bases, and the junction held 7 bases outside the gene matches. Here the CDR3 DNA reads TGTGCCATCAGTGGAGTCGTAGCGGGAGGTAACACCGGGGAGCTGTTTTTT. It translates to CAISGVVAGGNTGELFF.

For the CDR3, the DNA is TGTGCCAGCAGTTTACAGGCGCTGGTGGTTGAAGCTTTCTTT. Its protein product is CASSLQALVVEAFF. The V gene is TRBV28, the J gene TRBJ1-1; no clear D. This CDR3 is 14 amino acids long. The germline V and J ends were trimmed by 2 bases and 7 bases, with 14 bases remaining between them. Germline V gene lookup returns CDR1 MDHEN and CDR2 SYDVKM.